Listed below are T cell receptor beta chains from one sample, sequenced in a study of cytomegalovirus exposure and HLA in healthy donors. Only in-frame clones appear in the TCRdb table, and some are missing; sequencing was by immunoSEQ multiplex PCR. The sample includes some 40,000 clones, around 69% seen only once; the top ten take roughly 6.7%. The sample comprised PBMCs. These TCRs come from a man aged 30-40 years in good health and CMV-seronegative. The conserved cysteine and the conserved F or W are not part of the CDR3 here. The D gene is left open where the match is weak.

D gene: NA
J gene: TRBJ2-7
V gene: TRBV11-2
CDR3 protein: ASSSHLGQGYEQY

D gene: TRBD1
J gene: TRBJ1-1
V gene: TRBV6-1
CDR3 protein: ASIPQGAWDTEAF

D gene: NA
J gene: TRBJ1-1
V gene: TRBV5-1
CDR3 protein: ASRTEVNTEAF

D gene: TRBD1
J gene: TRBJ1-2
V gene: TRBV7-9
CDR3 protein: ASSPTPTGTGIYT

D gene: TRBD2
J gene: TRBJ2-1
V gene: TRBV10-3
CDR3 protein: AIKGTSGNDEQF

D gene: TRBD1
J gene: TRBJ1-1
V gene: TRBV5-1
CDR3 protein: ASSLAPGTGMNTEAF

D gene: NA
J gene: NA
V gene: TRBV6-1
CDR3 protein: ASSESLANYEQY

D gene: NA
J gene: TRBJ2-5
V gene: TRBV28
CDR3 protein: ASSLRGTKETQY

D gene: NA
J gene: TRBJ2-7
V gene: TRBV2
CDR3 protein: ASSDLANYEQY

D gene: NA
J gene: TRBJ1-1
V gene: TRBV28
CDR3 protein: ASSLRGKNTEAF

D gene: NA
J gene: TRBJ2-2
V gene: TRBV7-8
CDR3 protein: ASSQEGRTNTGELF

D gene: NA
J gene: TRBJ1-2
V gene: TRBV28
CDR3 protein: ASSLRTALWGYT

D gene: NA
J gene: TRBJ1-6
V gene: TRBV25-1
CDR3 protein: ASSAPGRANSPLH

D gene: TRBD1
J gene: TRBJ1-1
V gene: TRBV11-2
CDR3 protein: ASSLGQGMRTEAF

D gene: NA
J gene: TRBJ2-3
V gene: TRBV15
CDR3 protein: ATSPPNDRTTDTQY

D gene: NA
J gene: TRBJ2-3
V gene: TRBV6-6
CDR3 protein: ASRDERYTSTDTQY

D gene: NA
J gene: TRBJ1-6
V gene: TRBV6-1
CDR3 protein: ASSPKRGLDSPLH

D gene: NA
J gene: TRBJ1-2
V gene: TRBV6-6
CDR3 protein: ASSDRITNYGYT

D gene: NA
J gene: TRBJ2-5
V gene: TRBV5-1
CDR3 protein: ASSTGTHQETQY

D gene: NA
J gene: TRBJ2-7
V gene: TRBV4-2
CDR3 protein: ASSQMAFGREPSYEQY

D gene: TRBD1
J gene: TRBJ1-1
V gene: TRBV4-1
CDR3 protein: ASSPRYQSGGTEAF

D gene: TRBD2
J gene: TRBJ2-7
V gene: TRBV7-2
CDR3 protein: ASSLVGGRQGGEQY

D gene: TRBD1
J gene: TRBJ1-1
V gene: TRBV27
CDR3 protein: ASSSHRGTEAF

D gene: TRBD2
J gene: TRBJ2-1
V gene: TRBV27
CDR3 protein: ASSLAGTKHNEQF

D gene: TRBD2
J gene: TRBJ2-7
V gene: TRBV30
CDR3 protein: AWKASGYEQY

D gene: NA
J gene: TRBJ2-2
V gene: TRBV7-8
CDR3 protein: ASSLVGPNTGELF

D gene: TRBD2
J gene: TRBJ2-2
V gene: TRBV4-2
CDR3 protein: ASSQDELATGELF

D gene: TRBD1
J gene: TRBJ1-4
V gene: TRBV19
CDR3 protein: ASSRQGSNEKLF

D gene: NA
J gene: TRBJ2-1
V gene: TRBV7-6
CDR3 protein: ASSLGSPNNEQF

D gene: TRBD1
J gene: TRBJ2-5
V gene: TRBV5-1
CDR3 protein: ASSGGQGEQTQY

D gene: NA
J gene: TRBJ1-2
V gene: TRBV19
CDR3 protein: VSRPRGDYGYT

D gene: NA
J gene: TRBJ1-4
V gene: TRBV2
CDR3 protein: ASRAGAPSSEKLF

D gene: TRBD1
J gene: TRBJ1-4
V gene: TRBV9
CDR3 protein: ASSGTGAPANEKLF

D gene: NA
J gene: TRBJ2-3
V gene: TRBV7-9
CDR3 protein: ASSLGLQRGPAGTDTQY

D gene: NA
J gene: TRBJ2-1
V gene: TRBV6-6
CDR3 protein: ASSSNRDSNEQF

D gene: NA
J gene: TRBJ2-3
V gene: TRBV9
CDR3 protein: ASSVGGAVTDTQY

D gene: TRBD2
J gene: TRBJ2-7
V gene: TRBV28
CDR3 protein: ASSSLAGAPYEQY

D gene: NA
J gene: TRBJ2-3
V gene: TRBV10-3
CDR3 protein: AIRLGPGVDTQY

D gene: NA
J gene: TRBJ2-1
V gene: TRBV4-1
CDR3 protein: ASSHPVLDRHNEQF

D gene: TRBD2
J gene: TRBJ2-7
V gene: TRBV5-4
CDR3 protein: ASSPGLADEQY

D gene: TRBD2
J gene: TRBJ2-3
V gene: TRBV7-3
CDR3 protein: ASSLNGGGTDTQY

D gene: TRBD2
J gene: TRBJ2-2
V gene: TRBV6-5
CDR3 protein: ASTGGGATGELF